This T cell receptor (beta chain) is drawn from a study of blood T cells in healthy people across ages. Study-level findings and limits: There was no known CMV status for donors, so expanded clonotype changes were possibly confounded. Diversity estimates from one million T cells were considered underestimates.

Peripheral blood from each donor was collected in a volume of 9.5 to 10 milliliters. The CDR3 is made up of 17 amino acids. The V gene's germline CDR1 is DFQATT and CDR2 SNEGSKA (reference sequence). After removal of 6 bases from V and 0 bases from J, the junction contained 13 bases not matched to a gene. About this clonotype itself: Its antigen remains unidentified.

Alongside a J-beta primer mix, a sample-barcoded 5' primer served in a second PCR lasting about 7 to 11 cycles. TCRdb re-called the 5' RACE reads through MiXCR, storing one row per CDR3 protein. The sample holds 1.5 million or so distinct CDR3 sequences, 42% seen once. The rearrangement uses TRBV20-1 and TRBJ2-1, with 8 bases matching TRBD2. The receptor was isolated from a woman in her late teens or twenties in good health. Sequencing used blood. The DNA of the CDR3 is TGCAGTGCAACATATCGGCAGCGGGAGAGCTCCTACAATGAGCAGTTCTTC. It yields the protein CSATYRQRESSYNEQFF.